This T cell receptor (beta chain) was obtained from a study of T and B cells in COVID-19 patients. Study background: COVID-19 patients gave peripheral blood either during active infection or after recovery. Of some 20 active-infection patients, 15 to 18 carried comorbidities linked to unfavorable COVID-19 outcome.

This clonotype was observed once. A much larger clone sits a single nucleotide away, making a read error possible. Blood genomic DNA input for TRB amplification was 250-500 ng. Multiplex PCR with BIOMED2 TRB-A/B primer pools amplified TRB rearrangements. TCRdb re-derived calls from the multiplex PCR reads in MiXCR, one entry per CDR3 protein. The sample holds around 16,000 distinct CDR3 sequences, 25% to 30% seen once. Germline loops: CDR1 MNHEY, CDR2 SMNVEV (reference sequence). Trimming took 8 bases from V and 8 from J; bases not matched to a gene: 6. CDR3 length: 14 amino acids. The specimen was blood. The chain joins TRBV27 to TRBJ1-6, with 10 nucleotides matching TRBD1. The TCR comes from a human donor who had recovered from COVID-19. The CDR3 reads CASGLGQGYSPLHF. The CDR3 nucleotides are TGTGCCAGCGGCTTGGGACAGGGGTATTCACCCCTCCACTTT.